This T cell receptor (beta chain) is drawn from a study of blood T cell repertoires in COVID-19. The CDR3 has 15 residues. V gave up 4 bases and J gave up 5 bases; unmatched junction bases: 5. CDR1 is MNHEY, CDR2 SVGEGT, per germline. Assay used: immunoSEQ multiplex PCR; TCRdb lists only in-frame clones, some missing. The sample holds approximately 300,000 clones, under 90% seen once. The clonotype was recovered from a young woman with COVID-19, enrolled during active disease. Sample: peripheral blood. This chain joins TRBV6-2 or TRBV6-3 and TRBJ2-5; 12 bases agree with TRBD2. In DNA form, the CDR3 reads TGTGCCAGCAGTTCGTGGACTAGCGGGGAGGAGACCCAGTACTTC. The encoded protein is CASSSWTSGEETQYF.